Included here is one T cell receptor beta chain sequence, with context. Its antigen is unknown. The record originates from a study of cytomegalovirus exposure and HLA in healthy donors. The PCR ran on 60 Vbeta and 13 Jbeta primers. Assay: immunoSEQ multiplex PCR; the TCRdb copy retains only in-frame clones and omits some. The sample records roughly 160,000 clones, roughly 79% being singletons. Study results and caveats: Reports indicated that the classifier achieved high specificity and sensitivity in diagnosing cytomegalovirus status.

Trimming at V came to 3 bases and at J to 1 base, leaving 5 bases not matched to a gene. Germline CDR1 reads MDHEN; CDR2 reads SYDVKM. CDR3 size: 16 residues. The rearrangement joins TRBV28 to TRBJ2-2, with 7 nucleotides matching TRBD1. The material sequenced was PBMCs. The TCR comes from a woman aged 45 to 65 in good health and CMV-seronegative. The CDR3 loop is CASSFLAGGNTGELFF. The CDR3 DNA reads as TGTGCCAGCAGTTTTCTGGCAGGGGGGAACACCGGGGAGCTGTTTTTT.